These 15 T cell receptor gamma chains originate from one sample sequenced in a study of γδ T cells in repeated Plasmodium falciparum infection. TCRdb re-processed the multiplex PCR reads via CATT. This repertoire shows some 13,000 gamma-chain clones, around 1.5% found once; its top ten account for 28%. Vgamma9/Vdelta2+ and Vdelta2-negative gammadelta T cells were flow-sorted from PBMC for bulk sequencing. The sequenced sample consisted of gamma-delta T cells from blood. All receptors come from a pool of human donors (malaria-infected and uninfected, not separated).

As to this clone: The protein recorded in TCRdb matches a much larger clone and deviates from this DNA's translation at residue 3, suggesting a read error; the protein here is obtained by translating the DNA. V gene TRGV4 combines with J gene TRGJ1 or TRGJ2. The CDR3 is 13 amino acids. Germline V gene data show CDR1 as EGSTGY and CDR2 as YDSYTSSV. The CDR3 region has the DNA TGTGCCTCCTGGTACCGCGATTATTATAAGAAACTCTTT. Residues: CASWYRDYYKKLF.

This clone was counted only a few times. With a far larger clone one base away, a read error is the likely cause. Other DNA sequences in this sample translate to the same CDR3. The V call is TRGV9, the J call TRGJ1 or TRGJ2. From germline, CDR1 is GITISATS and CDR2 ISYDGTV (reference sequence). The CDR3 length is 12 residues. V lost 5 bases to trimming and J lost 7 bases; unmatched junction nucleotides: 8. CDR3 nucleotide sequence: TGTGCCTTGTGGGCCAACCGCTATAAGAAACTCTTT. Its protein product is CALWANRYKKLF.

This clone was seen many times. The chain combines TRGV5 with TRGJ1 or TRGJ2. The V segment lost 0 bases and the J segment 10 bases; nucleotides outside the gene matches: 6. This CDR3 has 12 residues. Germline CDR1 reads VINAFY; CDR2 reads YDVSNSKD. In DNA form, the CDR3 reads TGTGCCACCTGGGACAGGCAGGACAAGAAACTCTTT. Translated, it gives CATWDRQDKKLF.

This clone was counted only a few times. This DNA's translation differs at residue 5 from TCRdb's protein, which comes from a much larger clone; a read error is likely, and the protein shown is translated from the DNA. The gene calls are TRGV9 and TRGJ1 or TRGJ2. The CDR3 length is 13 residues. Germline V gives CDR1 GITISATS, CDR2 ISYDGTV (reference sequence). The trim removed 4 bases at V and 3 bases at J, leaving 6 bases unmatched. Here the CDR3 DNA reads TGTGCCTTGTGGGATGAATCTTATTATAAGAAACTCTTT. This encodes CALWDESYYKKLF.

This clone turned up a few times. TCRdb records a much larger clone's protein for this DNA, with a difference at residue 14 that likely arises from a read error; the protein given is the translation of the DNA. This chain connects TRGV2 to TRGJP. TCRdb gives no J gene; it was assigned here by matching the DNA to germline. The CDR3 runs 17 residues. The germline gives CDR1 EGSNGY, CDR2 YDSYNSKV. CDR3 residues: CATWDGRKELGKKSKVF. DNA for the CDR3: TGTGCCACCTGGGACGGTCGAAAAGAGTTGGGCAAAAAAAGCAAGGTATTT.

This clone was counted a few times. TCRdb pairs this DNA with a much larger clone's protein that differs at residue 3, likely a read error; the protein shown was translated from the DNA. This rearrangement joins TRGV2 to TRGJ1 or TRGJ2. In the absence of a J gene in TCRdb, the DNA was matched to germline to assign it here. CDR1 and CDR2 from the germline V gene are EGSNGY and YDSYNSKV. This CDR3 contains 13 residues. This CDR3 reads CAIWDARGYKKLF. The DNA of the CDR3 is TGTGCCATCTGGGACGCTCGGGGTTATAAGAAACTCTTT.

The sample holds many counts of this clone. Translating this DNA gives a protein that differs at residue 11 from the TCRdb one, which belongs to a much larger clone; a read error is likely, and the protein shown is this translation. The genes are TRGV2 and TRGJ1 or TRGJ2. This CDR3 spans 15 amino acids. Looked up from germline, CDR1 is EGSNGY and CDR2 is YDSYNSKV. The CDR3 here is CATWDGVLNYHKKLF. The CDR3 region has the DNA TGTGCCACCTGGGACGGTGTTCTGAATTATCATAAGAAACTCTTT.

This clone showed up many times. The protein given by TCRdb reflects a much larger clone and differs at residue 4 from this DNA's translation, likely from a read error; the protein shown is the DNA's translation. In DNA, the CDR3 is TGTGCCTTGAGGGAGCCATATTATAAGAAACTCTTT. Translating it yields CALREPYYKKLF. The chain links TRGV9 to TRGJ1 or TRGJ2. Per the germline V gene, CDR1 is GITISATS and CDR2 is ISYDGTV (reference sequence). The CDR3 has 12 residues.

This clone has a handful of counts. A far larger clone is off by one base, so a read error is likely. The DNA is omitted, as the CDR3 cannot be located on it reliably, and the CDR3 follows TCRdb's listing. The sample contains more than one DNA sequence encoding this CDR3. V gene TRGV9 was called; the J gene was not. The CDR3 is 29 residues long, ends included. Germline V CDR1 and CDR2: GITISATS, ISYDGTV (reference sequence). CDR3 loop: CALWEVRSNSLAVEQHLLSQVSIGRIQHF.

In the case of this clone: Given a far larger clone just one base away, this is likely a sequencing read error. Distinct nucleotide sequences in the sample also encode this CDR3. Here the V gene is TRGV9, but the J gene went uncalled. The germline V gene has CDR1 GITISATS and CDR2 ISYDGTV (reference sequence). The CDR3 covers 13 residues. The CDR3 region is CALWEPGIWIKTF. CDR3 bases: TGTGCCTTGTGGGAGCCGGGGATATGGATCAAGACGTTC.

This clone has a count of ten or more. A far larger clone is a single base away, which makes a read error likely. Other nucleotide sequences from this sample produce the same CDR3. The chain uses TRGV4 and TRGJ1 or TRGJ2. This CDR3 has 13 amino acids. Per germline, CDR1 EGSTGY and CDR2 YDSYTSSV. The CDR3 spells CATWDNTYYKKLF. The CDR3 nucleotides read TGTGCCACCTGGGATAATACGTATTATAAGAAGCTCTTT.

This clone came up many times. One base separates it from a far larger clone, so it is likely a read error. The same CDR3 is also encoded by other DNA sequences in this sample. The gene calls are TRGV9 and TRGJ1 or TRGJ2. TCRdb offers no J gene call, so here the DNA was matched to germline to obtain one. V was clipped by 4 bases and J by 8 bases; unmatched bases: 2. The CDR3 length is 10 residues. Per germline, CDR1 GITISATS and CDR2 ISYDGTV (reference sequence). This CDR3 is CALWEDKKLF. The CDR3, as DNA: TGTGCCTTGTGGGAAGATAAGAAACTCTTT.

This clone was picked up many times. The translation of this DNA and the TCRdb protein of a much larger clone differ at residue 10, probably owing to a read error; the protein shown here is translated from the DNA. The J gene is uncalled and the V gene is TRGV9. The CDR3 is 12 residues long. Germline CDR1 and CDR2: GITISATS and ISYDGTV (reference sequence). The CDR3 region has the DNA TGTGCCTTGTGGGAGGTGGAGGATAAGGAACTCTTT. Translated: CALWEVEDKELF.

As concerns this clone: Only one base separates this from a far larger clonotype, so it likely reflects a read error. In the same sample, other DNA sequences code for this CDR3. The chain couples TRGV9 to TRGJP1. The J gene is absent in TCRdb and was assigned here via DNA matching to germline. Looked up from germline, CDR1 is GITISATS and CDR2 is ISYDGTV (reference sequence). The CDR3 sequence is 18 residues long. The CDR3 region is CALWEVKTLFSSGWFKIF. CDR3 nucleotides: TGTGCCTTGTGGGAGGTGAAAACTCTTTTTTCCTCTGGCTGGTTCAAGATATTT.

The sample holds many counts of this clone. TCRdb shows a much larger clone's protein in place of this DNA's translation, and the two differ at residue 10, likely through a read error; the protein shown is translated from the DNA. The V call is TRGV9, the J call TRGJP. Germline V gives CDR1 GITISATS, CDR2 ISYDGTV (reference sequence). This CDR3 is built from 16 residues. The CDR3 spells CALWEAIGLDKKIKVF. CDR3 sequence (DNA): TGTGCCTTGTGGGAGGCAATTGGGTTGGACAAAAAAATCAAGGTATTT.